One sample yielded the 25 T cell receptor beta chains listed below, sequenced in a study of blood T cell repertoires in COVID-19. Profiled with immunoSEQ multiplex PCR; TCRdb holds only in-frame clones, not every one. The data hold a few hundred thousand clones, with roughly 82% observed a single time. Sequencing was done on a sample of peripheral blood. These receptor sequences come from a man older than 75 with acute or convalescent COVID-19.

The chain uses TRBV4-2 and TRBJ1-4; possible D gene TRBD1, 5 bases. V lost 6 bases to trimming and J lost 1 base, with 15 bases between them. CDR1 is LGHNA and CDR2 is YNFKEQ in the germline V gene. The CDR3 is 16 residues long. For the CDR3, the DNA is TGTGCCAGCAGGGGGCTAGTCAGTGTAACTAATGAAAAACTGTTTTTT. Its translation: CASRGLVSVTNEKLFF.

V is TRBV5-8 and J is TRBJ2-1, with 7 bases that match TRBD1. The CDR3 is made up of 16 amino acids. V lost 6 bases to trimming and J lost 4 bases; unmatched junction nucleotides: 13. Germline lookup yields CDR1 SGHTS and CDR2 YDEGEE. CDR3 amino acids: CASTPGRGGSYNEQFF. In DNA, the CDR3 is TGTGCCAGCACCCCGGGGCGAGGGGGCTCTTACAATGAGCAGTTCTTC.

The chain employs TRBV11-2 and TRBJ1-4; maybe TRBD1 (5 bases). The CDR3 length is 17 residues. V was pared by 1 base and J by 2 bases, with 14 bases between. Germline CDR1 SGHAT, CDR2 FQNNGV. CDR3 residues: CASSLGETATTNEKLFF. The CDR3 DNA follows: TGTGCCAGCAGCTTAGGAGAGACAGCGACTACTAATGAAAAACTGTTTTTT. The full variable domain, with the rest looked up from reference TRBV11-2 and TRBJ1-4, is EAGVAQSPRYKIIEKRQSVAFWCNPISGHATLYWYQQILGQGPKLLIQFQNNGVVDDSQLPKDRFSAERLKGVDSTLKIQPAKLEDSAVYLCASSLGETATTNEKLFFGSGTQLSVL.

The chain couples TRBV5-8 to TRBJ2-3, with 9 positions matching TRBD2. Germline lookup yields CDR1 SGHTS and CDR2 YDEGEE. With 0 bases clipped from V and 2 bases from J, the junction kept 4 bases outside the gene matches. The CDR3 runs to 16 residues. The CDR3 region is CASSLAQRGDTDTQYF. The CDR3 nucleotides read TGTGCCAGCAGCTTGGCCCAGCGGGGGGACACAGATACGCAGTATTTT.

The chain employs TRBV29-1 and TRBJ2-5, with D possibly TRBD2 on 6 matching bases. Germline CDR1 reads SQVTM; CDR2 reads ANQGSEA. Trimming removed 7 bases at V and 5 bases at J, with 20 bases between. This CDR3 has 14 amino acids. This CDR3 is CSGLRRGVWETQYF. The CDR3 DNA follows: TGCAGCGGCCTACGGAGGGGTGTGTGGGAGACCCAGTACTTC.

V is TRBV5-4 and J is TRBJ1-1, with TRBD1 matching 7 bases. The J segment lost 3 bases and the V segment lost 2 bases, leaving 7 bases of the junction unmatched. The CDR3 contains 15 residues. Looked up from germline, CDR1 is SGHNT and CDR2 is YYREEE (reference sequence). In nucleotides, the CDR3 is TGTGCCAGCAGCTTTAGACAGGGAGAACACACTGAAGCTTTCTTT. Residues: CASSFRQGEHTEAFF.

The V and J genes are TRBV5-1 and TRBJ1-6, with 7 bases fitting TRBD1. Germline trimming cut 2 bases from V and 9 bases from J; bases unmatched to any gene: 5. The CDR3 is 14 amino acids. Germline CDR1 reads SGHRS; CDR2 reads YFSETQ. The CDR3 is CASSLQGPLSPLHF. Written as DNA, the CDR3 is TGCGCCAGCAGCTTACAGGGGCCTCTTTCACCCCTCCACTTT.

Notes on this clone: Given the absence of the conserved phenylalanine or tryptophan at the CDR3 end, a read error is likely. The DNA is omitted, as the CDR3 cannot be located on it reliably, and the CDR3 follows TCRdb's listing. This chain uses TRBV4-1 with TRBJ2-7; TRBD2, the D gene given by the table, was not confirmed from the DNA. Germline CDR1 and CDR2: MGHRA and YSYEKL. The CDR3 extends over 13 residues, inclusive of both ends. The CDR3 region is CASSQDPGSTPLM.

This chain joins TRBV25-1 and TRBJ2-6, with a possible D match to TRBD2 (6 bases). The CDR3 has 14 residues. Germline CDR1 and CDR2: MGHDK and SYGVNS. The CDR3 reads CAVEGNGGANVLTF. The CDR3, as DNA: TGTGCAGTGGAGGGAAATGGTGGGGCCAACGTCCTGACTTTC.

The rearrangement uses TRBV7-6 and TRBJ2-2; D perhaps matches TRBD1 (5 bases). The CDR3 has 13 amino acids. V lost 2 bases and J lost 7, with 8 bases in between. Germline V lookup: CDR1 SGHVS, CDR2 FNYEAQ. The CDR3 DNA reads TGTGCCAGCAGCTTACAGGGTGACGGGGAGCTGTTTTTT. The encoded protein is CASSLQGDGELFF.

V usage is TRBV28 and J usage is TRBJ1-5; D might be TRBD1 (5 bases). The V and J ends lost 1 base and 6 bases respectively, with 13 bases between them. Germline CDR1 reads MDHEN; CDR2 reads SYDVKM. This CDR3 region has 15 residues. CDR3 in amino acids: CASSLSQLDSQPQHF. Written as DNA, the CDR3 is TGTGCCAGCAGTTTATCTCAACTCGACAGTCAGCCCCAGCATTTT.

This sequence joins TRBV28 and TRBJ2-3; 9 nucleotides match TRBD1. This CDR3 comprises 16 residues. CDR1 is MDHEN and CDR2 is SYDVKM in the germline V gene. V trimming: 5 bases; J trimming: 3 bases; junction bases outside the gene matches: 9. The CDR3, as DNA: TGTGCCAGCAGTCCCCACAGGGGGCTCGGGACAGATACGCAGTATTTT. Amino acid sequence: CASSPHRGLGTDTQYF.

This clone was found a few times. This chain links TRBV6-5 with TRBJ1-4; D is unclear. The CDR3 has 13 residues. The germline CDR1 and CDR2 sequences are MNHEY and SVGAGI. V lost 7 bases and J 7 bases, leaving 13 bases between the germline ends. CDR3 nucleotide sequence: TGTGCCAGCACGAGGAGCCGCGGTGAAAAACTGTTTTTT. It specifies CASTRSRGEKLFF.

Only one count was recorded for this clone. The CDR3 DNA reads TGTGCCAGCAGCTTAGGGAGGGCCTATAATTCACCCCTCCACTTT. It yields the protein CASSLGRAYNSPLHF. The J gene is TRBJ1-6, the V gene TRBV7-8, with D hard to call. The CDR3 spans 15 residues. In germline, CDR1 is SGHVS, CDR2 FQNEAQ. Trimming pared 1 base from V and 2 bases from J, leaving 6 bases between.

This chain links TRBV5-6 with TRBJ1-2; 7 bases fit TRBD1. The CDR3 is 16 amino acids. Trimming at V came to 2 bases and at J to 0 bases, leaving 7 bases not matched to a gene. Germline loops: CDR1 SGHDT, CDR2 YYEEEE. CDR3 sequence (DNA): TGTGCCAGCAGCTTCCGGACAGGCCTTACTAACTATGGCTACACCTTC. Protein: CASSFRTGLTNYGYTF.

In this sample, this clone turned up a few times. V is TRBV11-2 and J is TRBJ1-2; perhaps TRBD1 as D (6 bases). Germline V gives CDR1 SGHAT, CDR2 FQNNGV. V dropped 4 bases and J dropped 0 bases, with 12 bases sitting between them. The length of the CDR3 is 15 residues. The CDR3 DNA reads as TGTGCCAGCAGCTCGGTGACAGGAGCTAACTATGGCTACACCTTC. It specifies CASSSVTGANYGYTF.

The CDR3 reads CASSSMKGPNYGYTF. As DNA, the CDR3 is TGTGCCAGCAGCTCCATGAAGGGGCCCAACTATGGCTACACCTTC. The chain recombines TRBV5-4 with TRBJ1-2; maybe TRBD1 (5 bases). Germline CDR1 SGHNT, CDR2 YYREEE (reference sequence). This CDR3 comprises 15 residues. Trimming stripped 3 bases from V and 2 bases from J, with 14 bases between.

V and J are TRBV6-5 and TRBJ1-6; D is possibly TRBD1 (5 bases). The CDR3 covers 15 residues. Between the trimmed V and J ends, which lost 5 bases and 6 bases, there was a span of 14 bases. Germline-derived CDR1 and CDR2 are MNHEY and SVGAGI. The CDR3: CASSPRGGGNSPLHF. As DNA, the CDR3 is TGTGCCAGCAGTCCCCGCGGGGGTGGTAATTCACCCCTCCACTTT.

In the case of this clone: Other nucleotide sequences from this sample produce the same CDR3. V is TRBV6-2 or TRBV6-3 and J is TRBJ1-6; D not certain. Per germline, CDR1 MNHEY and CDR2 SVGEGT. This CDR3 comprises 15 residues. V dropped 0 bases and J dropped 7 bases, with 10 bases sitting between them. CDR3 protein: CASSYSRATNSPLHF. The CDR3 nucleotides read TGTGCCAGCAGTTACTCGAGAGCGACCAATTCACCCCTCCACTTT.

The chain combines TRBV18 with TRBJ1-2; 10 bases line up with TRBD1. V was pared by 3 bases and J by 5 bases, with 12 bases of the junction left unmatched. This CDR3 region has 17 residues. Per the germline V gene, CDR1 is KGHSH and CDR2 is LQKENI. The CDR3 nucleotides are TGTGCCAGCTCACCGGCGCTACCGGGACAGGGGTCTTATGGCTACACCTTC. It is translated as CASSPALPGQGSYGYTF.

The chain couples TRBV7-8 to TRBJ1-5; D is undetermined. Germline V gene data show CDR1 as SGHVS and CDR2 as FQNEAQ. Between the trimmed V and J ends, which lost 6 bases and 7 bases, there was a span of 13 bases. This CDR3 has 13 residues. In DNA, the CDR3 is TGTGCCAGCAGTTTAACCCCAGGCCAGCCCCAGCATTTT. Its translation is CASSLTPGQPQHF.

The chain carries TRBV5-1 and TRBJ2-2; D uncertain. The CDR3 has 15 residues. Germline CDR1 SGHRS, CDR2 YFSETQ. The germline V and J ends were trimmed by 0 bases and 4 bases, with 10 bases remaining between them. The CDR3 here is CASSLAGLSTGELFF. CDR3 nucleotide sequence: TGCGCCAGCAGCTTGGCAGGTTTGTCCACCGGGGAGCTGTTTTTT.

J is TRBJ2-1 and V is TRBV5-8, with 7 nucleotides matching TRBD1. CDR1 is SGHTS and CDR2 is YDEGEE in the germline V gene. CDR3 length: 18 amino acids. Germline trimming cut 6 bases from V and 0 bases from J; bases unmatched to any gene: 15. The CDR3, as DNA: TGTGCCAGCACCCCCGAGGGGGCCCCCACGACCTCCTACAATGAGCAGTTCTTC. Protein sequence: CASTPEGAPTTSYNEQFF.

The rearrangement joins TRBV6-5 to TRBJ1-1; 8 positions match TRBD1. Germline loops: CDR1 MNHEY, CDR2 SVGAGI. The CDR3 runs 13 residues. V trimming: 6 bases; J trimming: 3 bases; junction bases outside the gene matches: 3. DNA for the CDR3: TGTGCCAGCAGCCAGGACAGGGACACTGAAGCTTTCTTT. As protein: CASSQDRDTEAFF.

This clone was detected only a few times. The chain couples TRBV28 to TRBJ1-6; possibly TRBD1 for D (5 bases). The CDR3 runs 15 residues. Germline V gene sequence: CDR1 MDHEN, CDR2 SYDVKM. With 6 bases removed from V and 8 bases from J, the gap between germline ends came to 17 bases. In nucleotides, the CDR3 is TGTGCCAGCAGAAATCAGGGAGGGGAAGATTCACCCCTCCACTTT. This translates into CASRNQGGEDSPLHF.